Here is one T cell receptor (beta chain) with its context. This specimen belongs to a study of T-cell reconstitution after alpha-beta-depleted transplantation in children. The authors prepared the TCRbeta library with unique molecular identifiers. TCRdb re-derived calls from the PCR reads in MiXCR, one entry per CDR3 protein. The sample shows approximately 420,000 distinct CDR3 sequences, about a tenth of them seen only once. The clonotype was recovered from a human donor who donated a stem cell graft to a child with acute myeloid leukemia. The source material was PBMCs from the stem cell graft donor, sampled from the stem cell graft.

As DNA, the CDR3 is TGTGCCAGCAGTTTTACCACCGAGGGGGCGGATAGCACAGATACGCAGTATTTT. The encoded protein is CASSFTTEGADSTDTQYF. The gene calls are TRBV2 and TRBJ2-3; TRBD1 matches at 7 bases. Germline CDR1 reads SNHLY; CDR2 reads FYNNEI. The CDR3 contains 18 residues. V gave up 5 bases and J gave up 0 bases; unmatched junction bases: 14.